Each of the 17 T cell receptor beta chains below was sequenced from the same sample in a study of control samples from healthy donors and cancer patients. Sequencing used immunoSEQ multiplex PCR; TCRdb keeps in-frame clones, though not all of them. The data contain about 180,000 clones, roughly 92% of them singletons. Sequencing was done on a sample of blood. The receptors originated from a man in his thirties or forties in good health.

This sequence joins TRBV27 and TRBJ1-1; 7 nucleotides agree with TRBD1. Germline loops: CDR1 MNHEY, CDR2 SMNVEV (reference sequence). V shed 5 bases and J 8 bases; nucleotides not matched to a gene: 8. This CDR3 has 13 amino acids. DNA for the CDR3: TGTGCCAGCAGTCCTAGACAGGGATGGGAAGCTTTCTTT. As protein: CASSPRQGWEAFF.

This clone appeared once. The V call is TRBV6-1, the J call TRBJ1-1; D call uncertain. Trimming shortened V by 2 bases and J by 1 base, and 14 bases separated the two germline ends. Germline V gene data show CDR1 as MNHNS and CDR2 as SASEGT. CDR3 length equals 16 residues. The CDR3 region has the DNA TGTGCCAGCAGTGAAACGCCGTCCCAAGGGAACACTGAAGCTTTCTTT. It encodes CASSETPSQGNTEAFF.

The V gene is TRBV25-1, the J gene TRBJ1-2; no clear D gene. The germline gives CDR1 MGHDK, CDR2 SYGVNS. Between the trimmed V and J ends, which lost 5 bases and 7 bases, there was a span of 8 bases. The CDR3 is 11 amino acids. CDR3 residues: CASSMGSGYTF. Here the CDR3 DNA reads TGTGCCAGCAGTATGGGGAGTGGCTACACCTTC.

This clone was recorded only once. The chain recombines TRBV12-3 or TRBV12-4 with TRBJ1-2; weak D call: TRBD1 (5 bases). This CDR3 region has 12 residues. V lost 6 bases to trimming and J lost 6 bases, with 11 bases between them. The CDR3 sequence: CASRSSGNGYTF. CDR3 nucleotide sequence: TGTGCCAGCAGGTCCTCAGGGAATGGCTACACCTTC.

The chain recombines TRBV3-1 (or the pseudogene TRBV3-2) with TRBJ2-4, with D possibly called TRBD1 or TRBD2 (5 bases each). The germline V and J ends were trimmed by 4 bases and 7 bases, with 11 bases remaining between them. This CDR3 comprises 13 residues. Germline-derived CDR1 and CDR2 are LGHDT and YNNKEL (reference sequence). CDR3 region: CASSRGFGNIQYF. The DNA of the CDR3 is TGTGCCAGCAGCCGGGGGTTTGGGAACATTCAGTACTTC.

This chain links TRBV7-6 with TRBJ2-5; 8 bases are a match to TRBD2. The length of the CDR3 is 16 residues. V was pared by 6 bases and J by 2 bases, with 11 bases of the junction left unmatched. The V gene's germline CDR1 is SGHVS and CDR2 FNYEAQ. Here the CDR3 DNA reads TGTGCCAGCAGACGTGGGCTAGCGGGCAAACAAGAGACCCAGTACTTC. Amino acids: CASRRGLAGKQETQYF.

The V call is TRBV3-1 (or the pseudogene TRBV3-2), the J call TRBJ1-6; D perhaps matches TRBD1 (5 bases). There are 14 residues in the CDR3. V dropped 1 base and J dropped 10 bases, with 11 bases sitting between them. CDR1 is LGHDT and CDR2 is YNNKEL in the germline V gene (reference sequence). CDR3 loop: CASSQGRVDSPLHF. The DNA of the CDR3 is TGTGCCAGCAGCCAAGGCAGGGTAGACTCACCCCTCCACTTT.

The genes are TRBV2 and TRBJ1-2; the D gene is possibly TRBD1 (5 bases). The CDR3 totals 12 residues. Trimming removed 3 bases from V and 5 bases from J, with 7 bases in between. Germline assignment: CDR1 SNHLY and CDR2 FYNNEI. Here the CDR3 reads CASSDDSYGYTF. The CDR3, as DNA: TGTGCCAGCAGTGATGACAGTTATGGCTACACCTTC.

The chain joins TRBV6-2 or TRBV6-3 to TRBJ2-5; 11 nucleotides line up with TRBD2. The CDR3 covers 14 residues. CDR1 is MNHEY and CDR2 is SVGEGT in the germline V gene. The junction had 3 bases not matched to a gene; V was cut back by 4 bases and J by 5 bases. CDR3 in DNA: TGTGCCAGCAGTTTAGCGGGGGGGCATGAGACCCAGTACTTC. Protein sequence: CASSLAGGHETQYF.

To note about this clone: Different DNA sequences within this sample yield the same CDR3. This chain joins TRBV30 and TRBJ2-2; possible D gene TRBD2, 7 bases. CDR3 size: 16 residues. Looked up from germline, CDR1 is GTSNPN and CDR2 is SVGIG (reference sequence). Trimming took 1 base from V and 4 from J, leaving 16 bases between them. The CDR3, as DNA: TGTGCCTGGAGTGGGGGTCGGGGGGCCGGCACCGGGGAGCTGTTTTTT. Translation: CAWSGGRGAGTGELFF.

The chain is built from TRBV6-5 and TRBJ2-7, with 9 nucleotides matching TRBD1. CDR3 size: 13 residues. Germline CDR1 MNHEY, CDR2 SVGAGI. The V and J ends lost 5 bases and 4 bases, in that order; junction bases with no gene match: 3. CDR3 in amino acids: CASSRTGVYEQYF. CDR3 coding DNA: TGTGCCAGCAGTAGGACAGGGGTGTACGAGCAGTACTTC.

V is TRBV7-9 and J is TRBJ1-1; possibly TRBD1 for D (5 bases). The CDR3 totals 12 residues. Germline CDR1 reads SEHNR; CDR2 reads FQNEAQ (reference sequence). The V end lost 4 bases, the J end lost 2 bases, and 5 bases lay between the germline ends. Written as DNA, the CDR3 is TGTGCCAGCAGCTGGGACAACACTGAAGCTTTCTTT. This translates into CASSWDNTEAFF.

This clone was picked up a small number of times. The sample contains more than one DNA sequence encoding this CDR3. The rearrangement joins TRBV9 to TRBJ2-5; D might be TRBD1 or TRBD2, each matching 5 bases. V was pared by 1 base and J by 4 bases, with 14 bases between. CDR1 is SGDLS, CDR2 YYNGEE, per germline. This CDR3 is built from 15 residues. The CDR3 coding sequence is TGTGCCAGCAGCGTAAGAGGGGCTGGGGGAGAGACCCAGTACTTC. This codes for CASSVRGAGGETQYF.

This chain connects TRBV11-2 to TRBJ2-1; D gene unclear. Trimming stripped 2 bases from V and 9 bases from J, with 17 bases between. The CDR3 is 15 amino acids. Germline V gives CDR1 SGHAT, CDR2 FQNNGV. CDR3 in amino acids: CASSLRSDGSSEQFF. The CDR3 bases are TGTGCCAGCAGCTTAAGGTCGGACGGTAGTAGTGAGCAGTTCTTC. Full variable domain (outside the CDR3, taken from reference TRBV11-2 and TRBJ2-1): EAGVAQSPRYKIIEKRQSVAFWCNPISGHATLYWYQQILGQGPKLLIQFQNNGVVDDSQLPKDRFSAERLKGVDSTLKIQPAKLEDSAVYLCASSLRSDGSSEQFFGPGTRLTVL.

CDR3 in DNA: TGTGCCAGTAGCAGCAGGGGGCTGCGAAGCAATCAGCCCCAGCATTTT. Amino acid sequence: CASSSRGLRSNQPQHF. This chain connects TRBV19 to TRBJ1-5; 8 bases fit TRBD1. The CDR3 covers 16 residues. V dropped 6 bases and J dropped 1; count of bases not matched to a gene: 8. CDR1 is LNHDA and CDR2 is SQIVND in the germline V gene (reference sequence).

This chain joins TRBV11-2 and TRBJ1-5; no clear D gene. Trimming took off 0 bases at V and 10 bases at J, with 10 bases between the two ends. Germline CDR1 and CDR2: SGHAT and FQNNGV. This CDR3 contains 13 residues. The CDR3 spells CASSLDTEAPQHF. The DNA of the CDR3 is TGTGCCAGCAGCTTAGACACGGAGGCCCCCCAGCATTTT.

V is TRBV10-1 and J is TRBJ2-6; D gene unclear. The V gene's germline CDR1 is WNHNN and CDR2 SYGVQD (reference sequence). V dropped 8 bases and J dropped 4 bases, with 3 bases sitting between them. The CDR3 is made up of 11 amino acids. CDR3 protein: CASPGANVLTF. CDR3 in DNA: TGCGCCAGCCCCGGGGCCAACGTCCTGACTTTC.